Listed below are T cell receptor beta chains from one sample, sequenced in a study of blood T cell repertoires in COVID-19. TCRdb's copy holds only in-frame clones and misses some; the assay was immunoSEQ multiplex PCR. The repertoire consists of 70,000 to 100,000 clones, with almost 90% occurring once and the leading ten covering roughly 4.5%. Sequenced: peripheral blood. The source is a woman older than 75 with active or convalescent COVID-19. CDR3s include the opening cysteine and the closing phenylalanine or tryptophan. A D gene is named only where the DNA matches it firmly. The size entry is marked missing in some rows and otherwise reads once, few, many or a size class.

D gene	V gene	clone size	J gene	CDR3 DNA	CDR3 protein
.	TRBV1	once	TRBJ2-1	TGCACCAGCAGCTGGGGAGAAGCCTTTGGGGAGCAGTTCTTC	CTSSWGEAFGEQFF
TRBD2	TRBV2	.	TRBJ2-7	TGTGCCAGCGGACTAGCCGGATACGAGCAGTACTTC	CASGLAGYEQYF
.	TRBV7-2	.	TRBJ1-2	TGTGCCAGCACCTGGGAGGGGGGAGGCTACACCTTC	CASTWEGGGYTF
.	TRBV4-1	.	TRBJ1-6	TGCGCCAGCAGCCTTAGAATAGGGGGGGAACCACCCCTCCACTTT	CASSLRIGGEPPLHF
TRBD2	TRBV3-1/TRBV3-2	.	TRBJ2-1	TGTGCCAGTGGGACTAGCGGCGGAACCAATGAGCAGTTCTTC	CASGTSGGTNEQFF
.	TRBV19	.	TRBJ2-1	TGTGCCAGTAGTATAGGAGATCAAAACAATGAGCAGTTCTTC	CASSIGDQNNEQFF
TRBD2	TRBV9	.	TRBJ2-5	TGTGCCAGCAGCGTACTCCCGGGACTAGCGGGACAAGAGACCCAGTACTTC	CASSVLPGLAGQETQYF
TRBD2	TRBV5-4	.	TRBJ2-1	TGTGCCAGCAGTATAGCGGGAACCAATGAGCAGTTCTTC	CASSIAGTNEQFF
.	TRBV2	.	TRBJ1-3	TGTGCCAGCAATCTTGGCGGAAACACCATATATTTT	CASNLGGNTIYF
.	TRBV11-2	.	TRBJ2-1	TGTGCCAGCAGTTCCGGGAAGGGTTACAATGAGCAGTTCTTC	CASSSGKGYNEQFF
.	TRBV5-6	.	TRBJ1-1	TGTGCCAGCAGCCAGGGGACCCTGAACACTGAAGCTTTCTTT	CASSQGTLNTEAFF
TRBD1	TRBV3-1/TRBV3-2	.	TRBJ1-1	TGTGCCAGCAGCCAAGATGGAGGGGGCAGAGCTTTCTTT	CASSQDGGGRAFF
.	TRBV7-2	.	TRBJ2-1	TGTGCCAGCAGCTTAGTTGCGGGTAAAACCAATGAGCAGTTCTTC	CASSLVAGKTNEQFF
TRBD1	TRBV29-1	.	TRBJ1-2	TGCAGCGCCCAGGGGGCTAACTATGGCTACACCTTC	CSAQGANYGYTF
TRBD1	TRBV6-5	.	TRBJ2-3	TGTGCCAACAACCCGGACAGGGCTAGCACAGATACGCAGTATTTT	CANNPDRASTDTQYF
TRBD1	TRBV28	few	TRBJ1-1	TGTGCCAGCAGTTTAGACAGGGGACGAACAACTGAAGCTTTCTTT	CASSLDRGRTTEAFF
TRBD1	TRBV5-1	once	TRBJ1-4	TGCGCCAGCAGCCCCTACCAGGGGGTCAATGAAAAACTGTTTTTT	CASSPYQGVNEKLFF
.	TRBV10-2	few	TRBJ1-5	TGCGCCACACGGCGGGCTGTTTCGGGGAATCAGCCCCAGCATTTT	CATRRAVSGNQPQHF
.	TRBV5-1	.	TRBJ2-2	TGCGCCAGCAGCTTGGCCACGGTGACACGAAACACCGGGGAGCTGTTTTTT	CASSLATVTRNTGELFF
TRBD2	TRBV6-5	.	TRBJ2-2	TGTGCCAGCAAGGGGACTAGCGGAGACACCGGGGAGCTGTTTTTT	CASKGTSGDTGELFF
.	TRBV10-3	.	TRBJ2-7	TGTGCCATCAGTGAGGGCCCCTCCTACGAGCAGTACTTC	CAISEGPSYEQYF
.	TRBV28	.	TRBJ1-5	TGTGCCAGCGTGTCGTTGTTCGGGGATGGCAATCAGCCCCAGCATTTT	CASVSLFGDGNQPQHF
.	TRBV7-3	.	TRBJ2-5	TGTGCCAGCAGCTTACTTCTTTTAGCAGGGCCTGGCATTACAAGAGAGACCCAGTACTTC	CASSLLLLAGPGITRETQYF
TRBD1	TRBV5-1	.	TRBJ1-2	TGCGCCAGCAGCCCTAGGGGGCAGGGCTACACCTTC	CASSPRGQGYTF
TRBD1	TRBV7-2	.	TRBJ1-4	TGTGCCAGCAGCCCGCACACCGGACAGGGGGCGGAAAAACTGTTTTTT	CASSPHTGQGAEKLFF
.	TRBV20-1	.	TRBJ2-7	TGCAGTGCTAGTCACCAGGCCGAGCAGTACTTC	CSASHQAEQYF
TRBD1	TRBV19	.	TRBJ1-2	TGTGCCAGTAGTATGACAGGGTTTGGCTACACCTTC	CASSMTGFGYTF